This T cell receptor beta chain derives from a study of T-cell memory formation after mild COVID-19. The CDR3 sequence is 17 residues long. V shed 0 bases and J shed 0 bases, with 12 bases lying between them. Germline lookup yields CDR1 SGHAT and CDR2 FQNNGV. MiXCR, applied by TCRdb to the 5' RACE reads, yields one record per CDR3 protein. Among about 350,000 distinct CDR3 sequences listed, roughly 13% were seen once. The origin of this receptor is a young man who had mild COVID-19 (a few samples of this study predate the infection). Cell type and time point are not known. Sequences were obtained from PBMCs or a T cell subset sorted from them (not recorded which). The gene calls are TRBV11-2 and TRBJ2-1; D could derive from TRBD1 or TRBD2 (5 bases each). The CDR3 spells CASSLDLSGPSYNEQFF. The CDR3 DNA reads as TGTGCCAGCAGCTTAGATCTCTCGGGACCCTCCTACAATGAGCAGTTCTTC.